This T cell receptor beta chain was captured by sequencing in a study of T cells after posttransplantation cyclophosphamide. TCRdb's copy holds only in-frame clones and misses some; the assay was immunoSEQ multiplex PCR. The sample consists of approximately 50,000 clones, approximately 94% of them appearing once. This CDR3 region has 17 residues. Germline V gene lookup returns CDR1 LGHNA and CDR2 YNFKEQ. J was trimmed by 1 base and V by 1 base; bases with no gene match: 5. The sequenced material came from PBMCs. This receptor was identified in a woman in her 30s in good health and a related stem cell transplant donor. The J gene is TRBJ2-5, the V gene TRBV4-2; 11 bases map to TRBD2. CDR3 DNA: TGTGCCAGCAGCCAAGGTTTAGCGGGGGGGGCCCAAGAGACCCAGTACTTC. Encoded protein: CASSQGLAGGAQETQYF.